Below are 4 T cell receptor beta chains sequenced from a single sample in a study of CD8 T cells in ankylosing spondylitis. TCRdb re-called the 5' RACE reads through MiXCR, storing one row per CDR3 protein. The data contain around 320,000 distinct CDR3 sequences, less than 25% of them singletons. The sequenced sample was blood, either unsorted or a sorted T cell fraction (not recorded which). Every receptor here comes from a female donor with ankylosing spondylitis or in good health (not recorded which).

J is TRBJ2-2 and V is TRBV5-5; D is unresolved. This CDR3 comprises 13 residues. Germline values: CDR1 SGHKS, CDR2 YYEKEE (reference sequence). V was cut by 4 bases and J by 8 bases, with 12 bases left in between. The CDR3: CASSLLLAGELFF. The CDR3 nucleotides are TGTGCCAGCAGCCTCCTCTTGGCGGGGGAGCTGTTTTTT.

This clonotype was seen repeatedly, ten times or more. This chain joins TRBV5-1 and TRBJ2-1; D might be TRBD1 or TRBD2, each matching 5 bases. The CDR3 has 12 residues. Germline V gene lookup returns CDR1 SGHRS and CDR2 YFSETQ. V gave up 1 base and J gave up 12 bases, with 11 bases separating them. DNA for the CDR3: TGCGCCAGCAGCTTGTTGGGGGTACGGCAGTTCTTC. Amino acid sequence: CASSLLGVRQFF.

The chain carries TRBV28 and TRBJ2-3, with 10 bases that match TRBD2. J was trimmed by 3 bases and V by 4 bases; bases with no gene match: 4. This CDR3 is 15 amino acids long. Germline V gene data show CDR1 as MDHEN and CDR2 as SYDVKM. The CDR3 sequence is CASSSSGSSTDTQYF. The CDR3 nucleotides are TGTGCCAGCAGTTCTAGCGGGAGTAGTACAGATACGCAGTATTTT. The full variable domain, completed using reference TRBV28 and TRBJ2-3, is DVKVTQSSRYLVKRTGEKVFLECVQDMDHENMFWYRQDPGLGLRLIYFSYDVKMKEKGDIPEGYSVSREKKERFSLILESASTNQTSMYLCASSSSGSSTDTQYFGPGTRLTVL.

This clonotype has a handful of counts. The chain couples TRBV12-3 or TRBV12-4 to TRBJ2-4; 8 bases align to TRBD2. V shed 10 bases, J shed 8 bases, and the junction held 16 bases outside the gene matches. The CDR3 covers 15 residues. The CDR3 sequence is CATTRGAGDLHIQYF. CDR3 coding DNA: TGTGCCACTACCCGAGGAGCGGGGGACCTTCACATTCAGTACTTC.